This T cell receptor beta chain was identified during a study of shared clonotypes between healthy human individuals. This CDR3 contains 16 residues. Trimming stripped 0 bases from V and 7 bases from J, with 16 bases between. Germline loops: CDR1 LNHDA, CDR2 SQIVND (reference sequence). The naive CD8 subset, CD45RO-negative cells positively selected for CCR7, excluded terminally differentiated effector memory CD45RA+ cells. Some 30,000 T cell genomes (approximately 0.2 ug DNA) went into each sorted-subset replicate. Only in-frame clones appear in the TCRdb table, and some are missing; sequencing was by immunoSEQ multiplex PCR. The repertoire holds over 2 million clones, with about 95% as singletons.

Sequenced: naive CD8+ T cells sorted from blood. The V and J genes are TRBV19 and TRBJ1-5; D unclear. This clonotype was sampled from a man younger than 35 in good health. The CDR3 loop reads CASSIDGGEGYQPQHF. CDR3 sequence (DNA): TGTGCCAGTAGTATAGATGGAGGTGAAGGGTACCAGCCCCAGCATTTT.